The present TCR beta chain was sequenced within a study of ipilimumab plus nivolumab after autologous stem cell transplantation. Study-wide results and limits: TCR repertoire, Treg phenotype and gut microbiota reportedly support more study of this approach.

Assay used: immunoSEQ multiplex PCR; TCRdb lists only in-frame clones, some missing. The sample lists 20,000 or so clones; roughly four fifths were seen once. With respect to this clone: Its target is not known.

The CDR3 is 13 amino acids. V gave up 2 bases and J gave up 3 bases, with 10 bases separating them. The germline gives CDR1 GTSNPN, CDR2 SVGIG (reference sequence). The source of this sequence is a male donor with diffuse large B-cell lymphoma. Sequencing was performed on PBMCs, taken in a trial of ipilimumab plus nivolumab as post-transplant consolidation. This sequence joins TRBV30 and TRBJ1-1; D possibly corresponds to TRBD1 (5 bases). The CDR3 bases are TGTGCCTGGAGTACCAGGGTGGACACTGAAGCTTTCTTT. Encoded protein: CAWSTRVDTEAFF.